These T cell receptor beta chains were read from a single sample in a study of low-dose radiotherapy and immunotherapy resistance in tumors. TCRdb independently ran MiXCR on the reads; one entry per CDR3 protein. The sample lists about 39,000 distinct CDR3 sequences; 31% were seen once. The source material was PBMCs, sampled before treatment. These receptors were obtained from a male donor with gallbladder cancer. Both conserved end residues are part of each CDR3. The order of the fields is V gene, CDR3 length, clone size, D gene, J gene, CDR3 DNA, CDR3 protein. The D gene is left open where the match is weak. Not all rows give a size; the values are once, few, many and, for expanded clones, a class.

V: TRBV7-2; length: 15; size: many; D: TRBD1; J: TRBJ2-7; DNA: TGTGCCAGCAGCTCCAGGACAGGTACAATCTACGAGCAGTACTTC; CDR3: CASSSRTGTIYEQYF
V: TRBV20-1; length: 17; size: many; D: TRBD2; J: TRBJ2-2; DNA: TGCAGTGCTAGAGATGGAACCGGGAGGTGGAACACCGGGGAGCTGTTTTTT; CDR3: CSARDGTGRWNTGELFF
V: TRBV5-6; length: 14; size: few; D: NA; J: TRBJ2-4; DNA: TGTGCCAGCAGCTTAGGTAGGGCCAAAAACATTCAGTACTTC; CDR3: CASSLGRAKNIQYF
V: TRBV2; length: 14; size: few; D: NA; J: TRBJ2-2; DNA: TGTGCCAGCAGAGGCGGTGTCGACACCGGGGAGCTGTTTTTT; CDR3: CASRGGVDTGELFF
V: TRBV13; length: 13; size: many; D: NA; J: TRBJ1-5; DNA: TGTGCCAGCAGCGCAGACAGGTTTCAGCCCCAGCATTTT; CDR3: CASSADRFQPQHF
V: TRBV28; length: 15; size: NA; D: TRBD2; J: TRBJ2-1; DNA: TGTGCCAGCAGTTGGGCACTAGCGGGTTACAATGAGCAGTTCTTC; CDR3: CASSWALAGYNEQFF
V: TRBV25-1; length: 14; size: NA; D: NA; J: TRBJ2-7; DNA: TGTGCCAGCAGCTTAGGACTGCTACGGGACGAGCAGTACTTC; CDR3: CASSLGLLRDEQYF
V: TRBV7-3; length: 14; size: few; D: TRBD1; J: TRBJ2-4; DNA: TGTGCCACCGGAGACGGGACAGTGGGAAACATTCAGTACTTC; CDR3: CATGDGTVGNIQYF
V: TRBV7-2; length: 13; size: many; D: NA; J: TRBJ1-5; DNA: TGTGCCAGCAGCTCCTCCATAGTGCAGCCCCAGCATTTT; CDR3: CASSSSIVQPQHF
V: TRBV29-1; length: 13; size: NA; D: NA; J: TRBJ2-1; DNA: TGCAGCGTTGAAGTAGCAGCAGTCAATGAGCAGTTCTTC; CDR3: CSVEVAAVNEQFF
V: TRBV29-1; length: 14; size: many; D: NA; J: TRBJ1-2; DNA: TGCAGCGCCCGTCCCGTGGGCGTATCCCGTGGCTACACCTTC; CDR3: CSARPVGVSRGYTF
V: TRBV5-1; length: 16; size: NA; D: TRBD2; J: TRBJ2-2; DNA: TGCGCCAGCAGCTTGGCTAGCGGGGGGAACACCGGGGAGCTGTTTTTT; CDR3: CASSLASGGNTGELFF
V: TRBV6-6; length: 15; size: few; D: NA; J: TRBJ2-7; DNA: TGTGCCAGCAGTTACAGACCGGCAAGCTCCTACGAGCAGTACTTC; CDR3: CASSYRPASSYEQYF
V: TRBV30; length: 15; size: NA; D: NA; J: TRBJ1-3; DNA: TGTGCCTGGAGCCGAGACAGGTCCTCTGGAAACACCATATATTTT; CDR3: CAWSRDRSSGNTIYF
V: TRBV20-1; length: 15; size: NA; D: NA; J: TRBJ1-2; DNA: TGCAGTGCTAGAGATCGGGACACCTCTAACTATGGCTACACCTTC; CDR3: CSARDRDTSNYGYTF
V: TRBV20-1; length: 18; size: NA; D: TRBD2; J: TRBJ2-1; DNA: TGCAGTGCTAGAGATCCCCTCCTCACTAGCGGGGGGGTAGATGAGCAGTTCTTC; CDR3: CSARDPLLTSGGVDEQFF
V: TRBV10-3; length: 14; size: NA; D: TRBD1; J: TRBJ2-5; DNA: TGTGCCATCAAGCAACAGGGGGCAGGGGAGACCCAGTACTTC; CDR3: CAIKQQGAGETQYF
V: TRBV27; length: 16; size: NA; D: TRBD1; J: TRBJ1-2; DNA: TGTGCCAGCAGTTCCATACCACAGGGGGCGCCGGGTGGCTACACCTTC; CDR3: CASSSIPQGAPGGYTF
V: TRBV27; length: 16; size: NA; D: NA; J: TRBJ1-6; DNA: TGTGCCAGCAGTTTCCTAGGGGCCACCAGCGGTTCACCCCTCCACTTT; CDR3: CASSFLGATSGSPLHF
V: TRBV6-1; length: 14; size: few; D: TRBD1; J: TRBJ1-1; DNA: TGTGCCAGCAGACCCCGGGACAGCAACACTGAAGCTTTCTTT; CDR3: CASRPRDSNTEAFF
V: TRBV7-2; length: 15; size: NA; D: TRBD2; J: TRBJ2-5; DNA: TGTGCCAGCAGCTTCGGGACTACCATGGGGGAGACCCAGTACTTC; CDR3: CASSFGTTMGETQYF
V: TRBV12-3/TRBV12-4; length: 15; size: many; D: TRBD1; J: TRBJ2-1; DNA: TGTGCCAGCAGCCCGACAGGGGATTCCTACAATGAGCAGTTCTTC; CDR3: CASSPTGDSYNEQFF
V: TRBV4-3; length: 15; size: NA; D: NA; J: TRBJ2-3; DNA: TGCGCCAGCAGCCAAGGAGGGCAGTCCCGGGATACGCAGTATTTT; CDR3: CASSQGGQSRDTQYF
V: TRBV30; length: 13; size: many; D: TRBD2; J: TRBJ2-7; DNA: TGTGCCTGGACAAGTGGGACTAGTTACGAGCAGTACTTC; CDR3: CAWTSGTSYEQYF
V: TRBV6-4; length: 13; size: many; D: TRBD2; J: TRBJ2-1; DNA: TGTGCCAGCAGAGCGGGGGGCTTCAATGAGCAGTTCTTC; CDR3: CASRAGGFNEQFF
V: TRBV27; length: 17; size: many; D: TRBD2; J: TRBJ2-1; DNA: TGTGCCAGCAGTTTATCGGGCAGCGGGGGGGGTTACAATGAGCAGTTCTTC; CDR3: CASSLSGSGGGYNEQFF
V: TRBV20-1; length: 14; size: many; D: NA; J: TRBJ2-3; DNA: TGCAGTGCTAGAGGGGTCGGCGGTACAGATACGCAGTATTTT; CDR3: CSARGVGGTDTQYF
V: TRBV28; length: 16; size: medium-sized; D: NA; J: TRBJ1-2; DNA: TGTGCCAGCAGTTATTCCGGTGTCGGGGCGTCCGATGGCTACACCTTC; CDR3: CASSYSGVGASDGYTF
V: TRBV4-2; length: 16; size: many; D: TRBD1; J: TRBJ2-5; DNA: TGTGCCAGCAGCCGAACTTCCCAGGGACAGGGAAGTGCCCAGTACTTC; CDR3: CASSRTSQGQGSAQYF
V: TRBV11-2; length: 16; size: NA; D: TRBD2; J: TRBJ2-1; DNA: TGTGCCAGCAGCTTATCTCGGCTAGCGGGAGAAACGGAGCAGTTCTTC; CDR3: CASSLSRLAGETEQFF
V: TRBV3-1; length: 15; size: many; D: TRBD2; J: TRBJ2-3; DNA: TGTGCCGTCGGACTAGCGGGAGTTCGAACAGATACGCAGTATTTT; CDR3: CAVGLAGVRTDTQYF
V: TRBV27; length: 14; size: medium-sized; D: NA; J: TRBJ2-1; DNA: TGTGCCAGCAGTTTAGAGGGGCCCCACAATGAGCAGTTCTTC; CDR3: CASSLEGPHNEQFF
V: TRBV5-1; length: 15; size: few; D: NA; J: TRBJ2-1; DNA: TGCGCCAGCAGCTTTCGGCCAAGTATTACGGACCAGCAGTTCTTC; CDR3: CASSFRPSITDQQFF
V: TRBV5-1; length: 12; size: NA; D: NA; J: TRBJ2-2; DNA: TGCGCCAGCAGCTTGCCCACCGGGGAGCTGTTTTTT; CDR3: CASSLPTGELFF
V: TRBV6-2/TRBV6-3; length: 15; size: medium-sized; D: NA; J: TRBJ1-1; DNA: TGTGCCAGCAGTGTACCGGGGATATCGAACACTGAAGCTTTCTTT; CDR3: CASSVPGISNTEAFF
V: TRBV29-1; length: 14; size: NA; D: NA; J: TRBJ1-4; DNA: TGCAGCGTTGAAGGGGGATCGACTAATGAAAAACTGTTTTTT; CDR3: CSVEGGSTNEKLFF
V: TRBV19; length: 14; size: many; D: NA; J: TRBJ2-2; DNA: TGTGCCAGTAGTATGCAAGGGATCGGCGGGGAGCTGTTTTTT; CDR3: CASSMQGIGGELFF
V: TRBV7-2; length: 15; size: NA; D: TRBD1; J: TRBJ2-5; DNA: TGTGCCAGCAGCGCCGCCGGGACAGGGGTCGAGACCCAGTACTTC; CDR3: CASSAAGTGVETQYF
V: TRBV5-1; length: 13; size: few; D: NA; J: TRBJ1-2; DNA: TGCGCCAGCAGCTTGGCTCAGGACTATGGCTACACCTTC; CDR3: CASSLAQDYGYTF
V: TRBV20-1; length: 16; size: many; D: TRBD2; J: TRBJ2-3; DNA: TGCAGTGCTAGACTTCTAGCGGGGGGTTTGGCAGATACGCAGTATTTT; CDR3: CSARLLAGGLADTQYF
V: TRBV7-8; length: 13; size: many; D: NA; J: TRBJ2-5; DNA: TGTGCCAGCTCCTCTGGGGGTCGGGAGACCCAGTACTTC; CDR3: CASSSGGRETQYF
V: TRBV11-2; length: 12; size: NA; D: TRBD1; J: TRBJ1-4; DNA: TGTGCCAGCAGCCTGGGACAGCCGAAACTGTTTTTT; CDR3: CASSLGQPKLFF
V: TRBV5-1; length: 15; size: NA; D: NA; J: TRBJ1-1; DNA: TGCGCCAGCAGCTTCTCCCCGGGGCCTGGGACTGAAGCTTTCTTT; CDR3: CASSFSPGPGTEAFF
V: TRBV5-1; length: 13; size: NA; D: NA; J: TRBJ1-1; DNA: TGCGCCAGCAGCCCCGGCCTGAACACTGAAGCTTTCTTT; CDR3: CASSPGLNTEAFF